The 5 T cell receptor beta chains given below trace back to one sample, sequenced in a study of monozygotic twins with inflammatory bowel disease. From its re-call of the 5' RACE reads, TCRdb lists each CDR3 protein once, without DNA. Its table lists roughly 100,000 distinct CDR3 sequences. The sequenced material came from blood. These receptors were collected from a human donor with ulcerative colitis or Crohn's disease, or a healthy co-twin of an affected twin (not recorded which).

The gene calls are TRBV12-3 or TRBV12-4 and TRBJ2-1; TCRdb's D call, TRBD2, is unchecked because there is no DNA. This CDR3 contains 16 residues. This CDR3 is CASSFRRGTSGSKQFF.

The chain is built from TRBV3-1 and TRBJ1-2; TCRdb outputs TRBD1, but without DNA this stays unchecked. The CDR3 length is 15 residues. The V gene's germline CDR1 is LGHDT and CDR2 YNNKEL (reference sequence). The CDR3 sequence: CASSQVRKGGYGYTF.

V gene TRBV9 combines with J gene TRBJ2-2; the D gene TCRdb calls, TRBD1, cannot be checked with no DNA. This CDR3 region has 16 residues. Germline CDR1 and CDR2: SGDLS and YYNGEE. CDR3 region: CASNRGRPRGTAELFF.

V gene TRBV5-5 combines with J gene TRBJ1-2. CDR1 and CDR2 (germline): SGHKS, YYEKEE (reference sequence). The CDR3 is made up of 13 amino acids. CDR3 protein: CASSGPGGYGYTF.

The genes are TRBV9 and TRBJ2-1. Looked up from germline, CDR1 is SGDLS and CDR2 is YYNGEE. This CDR3 is 12 amino acids long. CDR3 protein: CASSVSFNEQFF. The full variable domain, in which reference TRBV9 and TRBJ2-1 provide the parts outside the CDR3, is DSGVTQTPKHLITATGQRVTLRCSPRSGDLSVYWYQQSLDQGLQFLIQYYNGEERAKGNILERFSAQQFPDLHSELNLSSLELGDSALYFCASSVSFNEQFFGPGTRLTVL.